These 21 T cell receptor beta chains share one sample of origin, sequenced in a study of early T cells in non-severe SARS-CoV-2 infection. TCRdb re-called the 5' RACE reads with MiXCR, one entry per CDR3 protein. Of fewer than 80,000 distinct CDR3 sequences in the sample, 4.6% were seen once. Specimen: whole blood, collected at baseline. The receptors here all came from an adult who was a healthcare worker with PCR-confirmed SARS-CoV-2 infection or an uninfected control (not recorded which). The donor label of this sample is uncertain.

This clonotype was detected many times. The rearrangement uses TRBV11-2 and TRBJ1-2; D is undetermined. CDR1 is SGHAT and CDR2 is FQNNGV in the germline V gene. This CDR3 comprises 16 residues. Trimming took 4 bases from V and 0 from J, leaving 15 bases between them. CDR3 nucleotide sequence: TGTGCCAGCAGCTCCGACGGTCTTCTATCTAACTATGGCTACACCTTC. As protein: CASSSDGLLSNYGYTF.

Ten or more counts support this clonotype. The rearrangement links TRBV7-2 to TRBJ2-1; D is uncertain. Trimming shortened V by 3 bases and J by 9 bases, and 12 bases separated the two germline ends. The length of the CDR3 is 13 residues. The germline V gene encodes CDR1 SGHTA and CDR2 FQGNSA. The CDR3 nucleotides read TGTGCCAGCAGCTTTTTAAATCATGGTGAGCAGTTCTTC. Protein sequence: CASSFLNHGEQFF.

This clonotype was found many times. The chain has TRBV11-2 and TRBJ2-6; a possible D gene is TRBD2 (6 bases). CDR3 length equals 23 residues. The germline gives CDR1 SGHAT, CDR2 FQNNGV. The V end lost 3 bases, the J end lost 0 bases, and 30 bases lay between the germline ends. The CDR3 DNA follows: TGTGCCAGCAGCTTCGCCGGGACTGATCCTCAGGTAGTCCCCCCCTCTGGGGCCAACGTCCTGACTTTC. It yields the protein CASSFAGTDPQVVPPSGANVLTF.

This clonotype has a count of ten or more. The CDR3 bases are TGCAGTGCTAGTCCAGTTATCTCCTACGAGCAGTACTTC. This gives the protein CSASPVISYEQYF. The chain carries TRBV20-1 and TRBJ2-7, with unresolved D. Trimming took 3 bases from V and 0 from J, leaving 9 bases between them. In germline, CDR1 is DFQATT, CDR2 SNEGSKA (reference sequence). The CDR3 consists of 13 residues.

This clonotype was seen more than once but under ten times. The V gene is TRBV2, the J gene TRBJ2-5; D gene ambiguous. V lost 6 bases and J lost 5, with 16 bases in between. Germline lookup yields CDR1 SNHLY and CDR2 FYNNEI. The length of the CDR3 is 14 residues. CDR3 nucleotide sequence: TGTGCCAGCAGCCGGGCCCCTACCCCCGAGACCCAGTACTTC. Its protein is CASSRAPTPETQYF.

Many counts were recorded for this clonotype. At one boundary the junction diverges from the germline segment, which might be a read error. V is TRBV7-7 and J is TRBJ2-7; 8 bases fit TRBD1. CDR3 length equals 15 residues. CDR1 is SSHAT, CDR2 FNYEAQ, per germline (reference sequence). DNA for the CDR3: TGTGCTAGCAGCCCCAGACAGGGGCATACCTACGAGCAGTACTTC. It yields the protein CASSPRQGHTYEQYF. Full variable domain (outside the CDR3, taken from reference TRBV7-7 and TRBJ2-7): GAGVSQSPRYKVTKRGQDVTLRCDPISSHATLYWYQQALGQGPEFLTYFNYEAQPDKSGLPSDRFSAERPEGSISTLTIQRTEQRDSAMYRCASSPRQGHTYEQYFGPGTRLTVT.

The chain combines TRBV10-3 with TRBJ1-5; TRBD1 is a possible D gene (6 bases). The CDR3 runs to 13 residues. Trimming removed 6 bases from V and 7 bases from J, with 13 bases in between. The germline gives CDR1 ENHRY, CDR2 SYGVKD. The CDR3, as DNA: TGTGCCATCAGCAGACAGGATGGACAGCCCCAGCATTTT. It is translated as CAISRQDGQPQHF.

The rearrangement joins TRBV29-1 to TRBJ1-6; D gene unclear. CDR1 is SQVTM and CDR2 is ANQGSEA in the germline V gene. CDR3 size: 13 residues. The ends were cut back, 6 bases at V and 9 bases at J, with 15 bases in the middle. Here the CDR3 DNA reads TGCAGCGTCCAGACCCAAAGTAGTTCACCCCTCCACTTT. Its protein is CSVQTQSSSPLHF.

The rearrangement uses TRBV3-1 and TRBJ2-5, with a weak D call TRBD2 (6 bases). CDR3 length equals 16 residues. CDR1 is LGHDT, CDR2 YNNKEL, per germline (reference sequence). V was shortened by 2 bases and J by 4 bases, with 17 bases between the two germline ends. The CDR3 coding sequence is TGTGCCAGCAGCCAACCACCGCTACTAGCTGGAGAGACCCAGTACTTC. Translated, it gives CASSQPPLLAGETQYF.

About this clonotype: Germline and junction disagree at one end, which may indicate a read error. The V and J genes are TRBV3-1 and TRBJ1-5; D remains ambiguous. This CDR3 region has 12 residues. Per the germline V gene, CDR1 is LGHDT and CDR2 is YNNKEL (reference sequence). CDR3: CASSQLGQPQLF. The CDR3 bases are TGTGCCAGCAGCCAATTGGGTCAGCCCCAGCTTTTT. Drawing the rest from reference TRBV3-1 and TRBJ1-5, the complete variable domain is DTAVSQTPKYLVTQMGNDKSIKCEQNLGHDTMYWYKQDSKKFLKIMFSYNNKELIINETVPNRFSPKSPDKAHLNLHINSLELGDSAVYFCASSQLGQPQLFGDGTRLSIL.

There are a few counts of this clonotype. The chain uses TRBV28 and TRBJ2-7; 11 bases are a match to TRBD1. Trimming took 9 bases from V and 4 from J; bases not matched to a gene: 5. The CDR3 is 13 amino acids. Germline CDR1 reads MDHEN; CDR2 reads SYDVKM. The CDR3 protein is CARGTGGMYEQYF. CDR3 nucleotides: TGTGCCAGAGGGACAGGGGGTATGTACGAGCAGTACTTC.

This clonotype was seen at least ten times. The chain uses TRBV20-1 and TRBJ2-5; D possibly matches TRBD1 or TRBD2 (5 bases each). The CDR3 totals 14 residues. CDR1 and CDR2 (germline): DFQATT, SNEGSKA (reference sequence). The V and J ends lost 6 bases and 1 base respectively, with 15 bases between them. CDR3 in amino acids: CSAQPGAAQETQYF. Written as DNA, the CDR3 is TGCAGTGCCCAGCCCGGGGCCGCCCAAGAGACCCAGTACTTC.

This clonotype was found many times. The chain combines TRBV13 with TRBJ2-3; D may be TRBD1 or TRBD2 (5 bases each). V dropped 1 base and J dropped 10 bases, with 9 bases sitting between them. Germline V gene data show CDR1 as PRHDT and CDR2 as FYEKMQ (reference sequence). CDR3 length equals 12 residues. This CDR3 reads CASSLEGTPQYF. The CDR3 region has the DNA TGTGCCAGCAGCTTAGAGGGGACCCCGCAGTATTTT.

Ten or more counts support this clonotype. The chain combines TRBV9 with TRBJ1-6, with TRBD1 identical over 8 bases. The J segment lost 12 bases and the V segment lost 0 bases, leaving 8 bases of the junction unmatched. CDR3 size: 15 residues. Per germline, CDR1 SGDLS and CDR2 YYNGEE. CDR3 nucleotides: TGTGCCAGCAGCGTAGCGGGACAGGCTCAGAGACCCCTCCACTTT. Residues: CASSVAGQAQRPLHF.

CDR3 nucleotide sequence: TGTGCCAGCAGCCCCCTCCAGAACAATGAGCAGTTCTTC. It yields the protein CASSPLQNNEQFF. The chain carries TRBV11-2 and TRBJ2-1; D is undetermined. The V end was cut by 5 bases, the J end by 5 bases, with 10 bases between. This CDR3 contains 13 residues. Germline values: CDR1 SGHAT, CDR2 FQNNGV.

This clonotype was detected ten times or more. The chain joins TRBV6-6 to TRBJ1-5; TRBD1 aligns across 9 bases. The CDR3 runs 16 residues. Germline trimming cut 6 bases from V and 3 bases from J; bases unmatched to any gene: 9. Germline V gene data show CDR1 as MNHNY and CDR2 as SVGAGI (reference sequence). As DNA, the CDR3 is TGTGCCAGCAGCGCCGGGACAGGGCCCTCCAATCAGCCCCAGCATTTT. Its protein product is CASSAGTGPSNQPQHF.

This clonotype was found many times. The chain employs TRBV6-6 and TRBJ1-5; possible D gene TRBD1, 5 bases. The germline V gene encodes CDR1 MNHNY and CDR2 SVGAGI (reference sequence). The CDR3 has 14 residues. The V and J ends lost 2 bases and 2 bases respectively, with 7 bases between them. CDR3 residues: CASSYGGGNQPQHF. The CDR3, as DNA: TGTGCCAGCAGTTACGGGGGAGGCAATCAGCCCCAGCATTTT.

The chain links TRBV7-9 to TRBJ1-2; perhaps TRBD1 as D (6 bases). Germline CDR1 is SEHNR and CDR2 is FQNEAQ (reference sequence). Between the trimmed V and J ends, which lost 1 base and 8 bases, there was a span of 14 bases. The CDR3 loop spans 14 amino acids. CDR3 nucleotides: TGTGCCAGCAGCTTAGAATTATACCAGGGGGGCTACACCTTC. Its protein product is CASSLELYQGGYTF.

This chain uses TRBV7-9 with TRBJ2-7; 11 positions agree with TRBD2. Germline V gives CDR1 SEHNR, CDR2 FQNEAQ (reference sequence). V lost 9 bases, J lost 7 bases, and 8 bases stayed unmatched. This CDR3 region has 13 residues. CDR3 in amino acids: CASRLAGPGEQYF. The CDR3 region has the DNA TGTGCCAGTAGACTAGCGGGGCCTGGGGAGCAGTACTTC.

In its sample, this clonotype was seen many times. One end of the junction is discordant with germline, which a read error may explain. V and J are TRBV7-7 and TRBJ1-1; possibly TRBD1 for D (5 bases). CDR1 SSHAT and CDR2 FNYEAQ come from the germline V gene (reference sequence). The CDR3 extends over 13 amino acids. The CDR3 spells CASSLGDGQKAFF. For the CDR3, the DNA is TGTGCTAGCAGCTTGGGGGACGGGCAAAAAGCTTTCTTT.

At least ten counts were recorded for this clonotype. This rearrangement joins TRBV7-2 to TRBJ2-1; the match to TRBD2 covers 10 bases. CDR1 is SGHTA and CDR2 is FQGNSA in the germline V gene. The CDR3 is 16 amino acids. Losses at the gene ends were 5 bases for V and 4 bases for J; bases not matched to a gene: 8. In DNA, the CDR3 is TGTGCCAGCAGCCAAGCGCTAGCGGGGGTATACAATGAGCAGTTCTTC. It translates to CASSQALAGVYNEQFF.